This T cell receptor (beta chain) was captured by sequencing in a study of early T cells in non-severe SARS-CoV-2 infection. V shed 5 bases and J 2 bases; nucleotides not matched to a gene: 9. Germline V gives CDR1 SGHTA, CDR2 FQGTGA. This CDR3 contains 15 residues. In its sample, this clonotype was seen many times. TCRdb reprocessed the 5' RACE reads via MiXCR and lists one record per CDR3 protein. This table holds tens of thousands of distinct CDR3 sequences, about 5.7% found once. The sample consisted of whole blood, taken at baseline. This chain connects TRBV7-3 to TRBJ2-7, with TRBD2 identical over 7 bases. The sequence was obtained from an adult who was a healthcare worker with PCR-confirmed SARS-CoV-2 infection or an uninfected control (not recorded which). CDR3 loop: CASSPGAGAPYEQYF. CDR3 sequence (DNA): TGTGCCAGCAGCCCTGGGGCGGGAGCGCCCTACGAGCAGTACTTC.